This entry is about one TCR beta chain. Method: immunoSEQ multiplex PCR; TCRdb's copy keeps in-frame clones and lacks some. The sample includes 150,000 or so clones, about nine tenths of them seen just once. Germline V CDR1 and CDR2: GTSNPN, SVGIG (reference sequence). V lost 6 bases to trimming and J lost 7 bases, with 18 bases between them. CDR3 length: 13 residues. The sample is drawn from a study of control samples from healthy donors and cancer patients. The V and J genes are TRBV30 and TRBJ1-2; TRBD1 might be the D (6 bases). Input material: blood. This TCR derives from a man aged 40-50 years in good health. The CDR3 nucleotides read TGTGCCTGCCAAAAAGTCCAGGGGTCTGGCTACACCTTC. This codes for CACQKVQGSGYTF.